The 5 T cell receptor beta chains below were found in one sample sequenced in a study of T cell responses to AZD1222 COVID-19 vaccine. Profiling relied on immunoSEQ multiplex PCR, and the TCRdb table lists in-frame clones only, not all of them. This table holds fewer than 100,000 clones, around nine tenths found once. Source: peripheral blood, taken 28 days after the second AZD1222 dose. The receptors shown here come from an adult who received the AZD1222 COVID-19 vaccine.

The chain recombines TRBV6-4 with TRBJ1-2; tentatively, D is TRBD1 (5 bases). V was cut by 2 bases and J by 2 bases, with 12 bases left in between. This CDR3 has 15 residues. Per germline, CDR1 MRHNA and CDR2 SNTAGT. CDR3 loop: CASSDEGPGNYGYTF. The CDR3 nucleotides are TGTGCCAGCAGTGACGAGGGGCCAGGCAACTATGGCTACACCTTC.

This chain joins TRBV11-2 and TRBJ2-7; 9 positions agree with TRBD1. V gave up 5 bases and J gave up 4 bases; unmatched junction bases: 9. This CDR3 spans 15 amino acids. CDR1 is SGHAT and CDR2 is FQNNGV in the germline V gene. The CDR3 region has the DNA TGTGCCAGCAGCCTACGACCGGGACAGGGATACGAGCAGTACTTC. Translation gives CASSLRPGQGYEQYF. Full variable domain (remainder filled in from reference TRBV11-2 and TRBJ2-7): EAGVAQSPRYKIIEKRQSVAFWCNPISGHATLYWYQQILGQGPKLLIQFQNNGVVDDSQLPKDRFSAERLKGVDSTLKIQPAKLEDSAVYLCASSLRPGQGYEQYFGPGTRLTVT.

This clone was recorded once. V and J are TRBV7-2 and TRBJ1-1, with TRBD1 as a possible D gene (6 bases). The CDR3 length is 13 residues. Germline V gene lookup returns CDR1 SGHTA and CDR2 FQGNSA. Trimming pared 4 bases from V and 1 base from J, leaving 7 bases between. The CDR3 region has the DNA TGTGCCAGCAGCTCACAGGGGAACACTGAAGCTTTCTTT. It codes for CASSSQGNTEAFF.

The chain combines TRBV27 with TRBJ2-1, with no clear D. Trimming took off 3 bases at V and 9 bases at J, with 9 bases between the two ends. The CDR3 length is 12 residues. The germline V gene has CDR1 MNHEY and CDR2 SMNVEV (reference sequence). CDR3 bases: TGTGCCAGCAGTTTCGGGCGCGGTGAGCAGTTCTTC. Protein product: CASSFGRGEQFF.

The genes are TRBV7-2 and TRBJ2-7, with a possible D match to TRBD1 (6 bases). The CDR3 totals 13 residues. Germline V gene sequence: CDR1 SGHTA, CDR2 FQGNSA. The germline V and J ends were trimmed by 1 base and 4 bases, with 8 bases remaining between them. CDR3 residues: CASSLGTEYEQYF. In nucleotides, the CDR3 is TGTGCCAGCAGCTTAGGGACAGAATACGAGCAGTACTTC.